This T cell receptor beta chain was sequenced in a study of cytomegalovirus exposure and HLA in healthy donors. The CDR3 extends over 14 amino acids. The V end lost 2 bases, the J end lost 7 bases, and 11 bases lay between the germline ends. Germline V gives CDR1 ENHRY, CDR2 SYGVKD. PCR used 60 Vbeta primers and 13 Jbeta primers. Repertoires were generated with immunoSEQ multiplex PCR, while TCRdb's copy carries only in-frame clones and drops some. The sample includes about 200,000 clones, 86% of them seen just once. The specimen sequenced was PBMCs. The chain employs TRBV10-3 and TRBJ2-2, with D possibly TRBD2 on 5 matching bases. The clonotype was recovered from a woman under 40 in good health and CMV-seronegative. The CDR3 region is CAISEDFGGGELFF. The DNA of the CDR3 is TGTGCCATCAGTGAGGACTTTGGAGGCGGGGAGCTGTTTTTT.